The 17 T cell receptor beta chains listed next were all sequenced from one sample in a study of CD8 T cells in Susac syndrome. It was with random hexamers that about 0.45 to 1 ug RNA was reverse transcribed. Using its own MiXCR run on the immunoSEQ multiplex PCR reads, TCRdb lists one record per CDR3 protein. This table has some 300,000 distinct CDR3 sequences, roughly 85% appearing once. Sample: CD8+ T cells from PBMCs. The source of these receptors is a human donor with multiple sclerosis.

The CDR3 is CASSATNTEAFF. The DNA of the CDR3 is TGTGCCAGTAGCGCGACGAACACTGAAGCTTTCTTT. The gene calls are TRBV19 and TRBJ1-1; D uncertain. The length of the CDR3 is 12 residues. Deletions cut 6 bases from V and 1 base from J, with 6 bases between. Germline CDR1 LNHDA, CDR2 SQIVND (reference sequence).

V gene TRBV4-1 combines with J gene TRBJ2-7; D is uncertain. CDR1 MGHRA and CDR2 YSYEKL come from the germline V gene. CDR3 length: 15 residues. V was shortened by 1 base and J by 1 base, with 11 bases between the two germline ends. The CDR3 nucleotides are TGCGCCAGCAGCCAAGTGCAGGTTCGATCCTACGAGCAGTACTTC. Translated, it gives CASSQVQVRSYEQYF.

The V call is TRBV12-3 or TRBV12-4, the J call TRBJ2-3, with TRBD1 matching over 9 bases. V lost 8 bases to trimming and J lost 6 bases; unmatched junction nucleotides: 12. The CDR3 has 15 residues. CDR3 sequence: CASHNGGTGWDTQYF. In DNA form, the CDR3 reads TGTGCCAGCCACAATGGAGGGACAGGGTGGGATACGCAGTATTTT.

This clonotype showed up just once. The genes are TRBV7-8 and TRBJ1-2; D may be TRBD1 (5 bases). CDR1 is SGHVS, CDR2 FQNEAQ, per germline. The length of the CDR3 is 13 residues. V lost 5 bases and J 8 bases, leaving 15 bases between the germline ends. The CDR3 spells CASSHMGTGGYTF. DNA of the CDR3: TGTGCCAGCAGCCATATGGGGACGGGAGGCTACACCTTC.

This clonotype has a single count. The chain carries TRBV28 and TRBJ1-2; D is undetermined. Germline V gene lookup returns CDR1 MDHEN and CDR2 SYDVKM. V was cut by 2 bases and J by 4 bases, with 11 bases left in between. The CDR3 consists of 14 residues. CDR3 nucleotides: TGTGCCAGCAGTTTAGGTGTTCGCCTCTATGGCTACACCTTC. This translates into CASSLGVRLYGYTF.

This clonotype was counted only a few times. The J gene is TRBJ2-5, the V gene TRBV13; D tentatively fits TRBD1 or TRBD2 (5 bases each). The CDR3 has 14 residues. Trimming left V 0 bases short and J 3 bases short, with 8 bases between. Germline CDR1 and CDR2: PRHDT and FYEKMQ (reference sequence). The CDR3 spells CASSLGGREETQYF. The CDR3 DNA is TGTGCCAGCAGCTTAGGGGGACGGGAAGAGACCCAGTACTTC.

Here the CDR3 reads CASRLVAGNTEAFF. The CDR3 DNA is TGTGCCAGCAGGTTGGTGGCAGGGAATACTGAAGCTTTCTTT. This rearrangement joins TRBV27 to TRBJ1-1; tentative D call: TRBD1 (5 bases). This CDR3 is 14 amino acids long. CDR1 and CDR2 (germline): MNHEY, SMNVEV (reference sequence). The V end lost 6 bases, the J end lost 5 bases, and 16 bases lay between the germline ends.

The CDR3 region is CASSGQGLEAFF. The CDR3 DNA sequence: TGTGCCAGCAGCGGACAGGGCCTTGAAGCTTTCTTT. The chain has TRBV11-2 and TRBJ1-1; TRBD1 matches at 8 bases. Germline V gene lookup returns CDR1 SGHAT and CDR2 FQNNGV. Losses at the gene ends were 5 bases for V and 7 bases for J; bases not matched to a gene: 3. The CDR3 is 12 residues long. Based on the CDR3 plus reference TRBV11-2 and TRBJ1-1, the full variable domain is EAGVAQSPRYKIIEKRQSVAFWCNPISGHATLYWYQQILGQGPKLLIQFQNNGVVDDSQLPKDRFSAERLKGVDSTLKIQPAKLEDSAVYLCASSGQGLEAFFGQGTRLTVV.

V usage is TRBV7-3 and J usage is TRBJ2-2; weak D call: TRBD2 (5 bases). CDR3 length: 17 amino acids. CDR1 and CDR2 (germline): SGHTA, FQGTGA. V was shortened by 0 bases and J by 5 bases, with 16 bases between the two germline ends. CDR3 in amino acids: CASSLTVASSGTGELFF. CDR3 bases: TGTGCCAGCAGCTTAACAGTAGCGTCGAGTGGTACCGGGGAGCTGTTTTTT.

CDR3 loop: CAISEVASGSFHEQFF. The CDR3 region has the DNA TGTGCCATCAGTGAGGTGGCTAGCGGGAGTTTCCATGAGCAGTTCTTC. The J gene is TRBJ2-1, the V gene TRBV10-3, with 10 bases aligning to TRBD2. Germline V CDR1 and CDR2: ENHRY, SYGVKD. The junction had 9 bases not matched to a gene; V was cut back by 2 bases and J by 8 bases. The CDR3 is 16 amino acids.

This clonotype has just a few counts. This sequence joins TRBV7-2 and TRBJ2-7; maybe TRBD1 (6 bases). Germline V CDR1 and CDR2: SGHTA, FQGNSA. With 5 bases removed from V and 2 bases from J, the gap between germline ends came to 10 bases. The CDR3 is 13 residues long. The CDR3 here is CASSGTQTYEQYF. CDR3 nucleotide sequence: TGTGCCAGCAGCGGGACACAGACCTACGAGCAGTACTTC. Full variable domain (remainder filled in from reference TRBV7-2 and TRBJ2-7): GAGVSQSPSNKVTEKGKDVELRCDPISGHTALYWYRQSLGQGLEFLIYFQGNSAPDKSGLPSDRFSAERTGGSVSTLTIQRTQQEDSAVYLCASSGTQTYEQYFGPGTRLTVT.

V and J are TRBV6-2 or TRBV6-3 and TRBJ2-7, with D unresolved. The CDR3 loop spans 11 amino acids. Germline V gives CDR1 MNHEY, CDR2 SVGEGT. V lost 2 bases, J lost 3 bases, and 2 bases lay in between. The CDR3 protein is CASSYNYEQYF. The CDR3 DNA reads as TGTGCCAGCAGTTACAACTACGAGCAGTACTTC.

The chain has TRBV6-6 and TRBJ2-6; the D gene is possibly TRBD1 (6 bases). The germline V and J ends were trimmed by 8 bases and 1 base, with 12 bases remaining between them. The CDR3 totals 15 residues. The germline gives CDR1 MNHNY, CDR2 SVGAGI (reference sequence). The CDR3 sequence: CASLRGPSGANVLTF. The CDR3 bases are TGTGCCAGCCTCAGGGGTCCATCTGGGGCCAACGTCCTGACTTTC.

CDR3 nucleotides: TGTGCCAGCAGTGACAAGACCCAGTACTTC. This encodes CASSDKTQYF. The chain links TRBV25-1 to TRBJ2-5; D uncertain. The germline V gene has CDR1 MGHDK and CDR2 SYGVNS. The V end was cut by 3 bases, the J end by 6 bases, with 2 bases between. This CDR3 is 10 amino acids long. Full variable domain (rest looked up from reference TRBV25-1 and TRBJ2-5): EADIYQTPRYLVIGTGKKITLECSQTMGHDKMYWYQQDPGMELHLIHYSYGVNSTEKGDLSSESTVSRIRTEHFPLTLESARPSHTSQYLCASSDKTQYFGPGTRLLVL.

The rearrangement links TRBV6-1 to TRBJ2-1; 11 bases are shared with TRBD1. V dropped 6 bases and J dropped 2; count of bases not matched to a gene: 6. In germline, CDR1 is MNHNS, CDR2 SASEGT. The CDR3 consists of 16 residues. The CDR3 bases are TGTGCCAGCAGCCGACTGGGACAGGGGGCCTACAATGAGCAGTTCTTC. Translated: CASSRLGQGAYNEQFF.

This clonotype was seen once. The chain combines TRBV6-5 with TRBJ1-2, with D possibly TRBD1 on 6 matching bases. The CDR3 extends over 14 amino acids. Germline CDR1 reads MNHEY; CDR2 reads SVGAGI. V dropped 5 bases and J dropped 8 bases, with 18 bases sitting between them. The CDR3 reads CASSQITGLVGYTF. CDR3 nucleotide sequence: TGTGCCAGCAGTCAGATAACAGGGCTGGTCGGCTACACCTTC.

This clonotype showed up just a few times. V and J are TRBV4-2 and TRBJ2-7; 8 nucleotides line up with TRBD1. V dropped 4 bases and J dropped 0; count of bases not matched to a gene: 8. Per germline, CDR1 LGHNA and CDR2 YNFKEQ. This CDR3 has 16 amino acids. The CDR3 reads CASSPGAGGDSYEQYF. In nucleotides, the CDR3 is TGTGCCAGCAGCCCCGGGGCAGGGGGCGACTCCTACGAGCAGTACTTC.